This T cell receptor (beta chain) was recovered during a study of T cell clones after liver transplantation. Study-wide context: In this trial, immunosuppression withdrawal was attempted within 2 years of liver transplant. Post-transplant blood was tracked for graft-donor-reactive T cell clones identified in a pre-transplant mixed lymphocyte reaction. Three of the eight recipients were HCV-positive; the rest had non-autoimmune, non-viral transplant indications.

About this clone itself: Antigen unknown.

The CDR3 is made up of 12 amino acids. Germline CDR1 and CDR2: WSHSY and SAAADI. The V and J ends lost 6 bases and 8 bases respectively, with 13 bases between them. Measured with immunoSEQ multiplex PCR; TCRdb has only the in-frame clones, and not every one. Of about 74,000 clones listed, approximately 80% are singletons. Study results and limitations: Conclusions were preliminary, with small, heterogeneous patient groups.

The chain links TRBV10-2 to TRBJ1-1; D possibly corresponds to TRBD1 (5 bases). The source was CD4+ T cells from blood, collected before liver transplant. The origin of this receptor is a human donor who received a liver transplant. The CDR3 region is CASRLTGPEAFF. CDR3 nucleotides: TGCGCCAGCAGACTCACAGGTCCCGAAGCTTTCTTT.